The TCR beta chain under discussion was sequenced for a study of post-analysis software for immune sequencing data. Study observations and caveats: Elevated frequency relative to controls characterized a handful of TRBV segments in patients, TRBV5-6, TRBV5-1 and TRBV20-1 among them.

This CDR3 region has 13 residues. Per germline, CDR1 DFQATT and CDR2 SNEGSKA (reference sequence). The V gene lost 3 bases and the J gene lost 0 bases, with 8 bases spanning the gap. Unique molecular identifiers were built into the TCR beta cDNA libraries. TCRdb reprocessed the PCR reads with MiXCR, giving one entry per CDR3 protein. The sample consists of 750,000 to 950,000 distinct CDR3 sequences, about half of them appearing once. In its sample, this clonotype was seen a few times. Antigen specificity is unknown. The specimen sequenced was blood. This chain joins TRBV20-1 and TRBJ1-1, with D possibly TRBD1 on 6 matching bases. This clonotype was obtained from a girl under 18 with multiple sclerosis. The CDR3 here is CSASRGMNTEAFF. The DNA for the CDR3 is TGCAGTGCTAGTAGGGGGATGAACACTGAAGCTTTCTTT.